This T cell receptor beta chain was profiled in a study of T cells expressing NK-cell markers. At the level of the study: The TCR beta repertoires were obtained from sorted CD3+CD56+NKG2C+, CD3+CD56+NKG2C- and CD3+CD56-NKG2C+ T cells. One of the eight sequenced donors was seronegative, whereas the other seven were HCMV-seropositive.

Concerning this clonotype: Antigen: not known.

Overall study findings and caveats: The study found dominant NKG2C+ clonotypes at about 1.0-7.0% of CD8+ T cells in six donors. It was still unclear whether expanded NKG2C+ T cell clones were HCMV specific.

TCRdb re-called the 5' RACE reads and catalogs CDR3 proteins one per entry, DNA excluded. The data show 350,000 to 450,000 distinct CDR3 sequences, and the top ten clones hold 5% to 5.5%. The origin of this receptor is a man between 18 and 69 years old in good health. Sequenced input: blood T cells: a sorted CD56 or NKG2C T cell subset, CD4+ or CD8+ T cells, or bulk PBMC T cells (not recorded which).

The CDR3 reads CASSQKSGQHRFSTDTQYF. J is TRBJ2-3 and V is TRBV21-1. TRBV21-1 constitutes a pseudogene. This CDR3 comprises 19 residues.